The present T cell receptor (beta chain) was sequenced within a study of cytomegalovirus exposure and HLA in healthy donors. Study in general: The Caucasian-associated ancestry cluster held roughly 78% of 300 to 500 genotyped donors.

The PCR made use of 60 Vbeta and 13 Jbeta primers. Clones were sequenced by immunoSEQ multiplex PCR, and TCRdb holds only the in-frame ones, with some missing. The sample shows approximately 150,000 clones, just under 75% of them seen only once. As concerns this clone: As yet, its antigen is unknown.

Notes on the study in general: There were 160 or so TCR beta chains listed as cytomegalovirus-associated. TCR beta V segments were, for the most part, productive about 87% or about 30% of the time in an earlier analysis.

Input material: PBMCs. The clonotype comes from a woman between 18 and 30 years old in good health and CMV-seronegative.

CDR3 in DNA: TGTGCTAGTGGTTCCACCGGGATCCCCTACAATGAGCAGTTCTTC. Translating it yields CASGSTGIPYNEQFF. The chain links TRBV12-5 to TRBJ2-1; D is possibly TRBD2 (5 bases). Trimming cost V 4 bases and J 2 bases, with 12 bases left between them. CDR1 LGHNT and CDR2 FRNRAP come from the germline V gene. This CDR3 has 15 amino acids.